The clone carrying this T cell receptor (beta chain) showed up many times. The library was built for alpha chains, so this beta chain is an off-target read and its size means little. TCR cDNA molecules each carried a unique molecular identifier. MiXCR, applied by TCRdb to the 5' RACE reads, yields one record per CDR3 protein. This table holds 2,000 to 2,500 distinct CDR3 sequences, roughly an eighth found once. This sample is drawn from a study of spatial heterogeneity in lung cancer. Study-wide background: Sequencing consistently turned up more beta-chain sequences than alpha-chain sequences. TCR and UMI combinations that were unique each appeared, on average, more than ten times in raw reads.

Regarding time point: sample taken at primary tumor resection. Without sorting, whole RNA was sequenced from tumor, nontumor lung or frozen PBMC. A total of fewer than 80 untreated early-stage non-small cell lung cancer patients served as donors. The sequencing used normal lung tissue next to the tumor, collected at surgery. This clonotype was obtained from a male donor with early-stage non-small cell lung cancer.

For the CDR3, the DNA is TGCGCCAGCAGTTCTGGACTAGAGGGAGATACGCAGTATTTT. It translates to CASSSGLEGDTQYF. The chain uses TRBV5-1 and TRBJ2-3; TRBD2 matches at 7 bases. The CDR3 consists of 14 residues. Germline V lookup: CDR1 SGHRS, CDR2 YFSETQ. Germline trimming cut 5 bases from V and 5 bases from J; bases unmatched to any gene: 8. The full variable domain, with the rest looked up from reference TRBV5-1 and TRBJ2-3, is KAGVTQTPRYLIKTRGQQVTLSCSPISGHRSVSWYQQTPGQGLQFLFEYFSETQRNKGNFPGRFSGRQFSNSRSEMNVSTLELGDSALYLCASSSGLEGDTQYFGPGTRLTVL.